The rows below give T cell receptor beta chains drawn from one sample of a study of CD8 T cells in ankylosing spondylitis. TCRdb ran MiXCR on the 5' RACE reads and lists one entry per CDR3 protein. The sample records more than 650,000 distinct CDR3 sequences, about 10% being singletons. The sequenced sample was blood, either unsorted or a sorted T cell fraction (not recorded which). These receptors came from a male donor with ankylosing spondylitis. Each CDR3 is given with its conserved first and last residue. A D gene is named only where the DNA matches it firmly. Clone size is stated in some rows and not others, as once, few, many or a class when expanded.

j_call d_call clone_size v_call cdr3_nt cdr3_aa
TRBJ2-1 NA many TRBV25-1 TGTGCCAGCAGTGACCTCCGGGGGTTGCAGAGGAGTGAGCAGTTCTTC CASSDLRGLQRSEQFF
TRBJ1-2 NA many TRBV12-3/TRBV12-4 TGTGCCAGCAGTTTAGAGGTGGCAGCCTTACCTAAGGATTATGGCTACACCTTC CASSLEVAALPKDYGYTF
TRBJ1-1 NA NA TRBV5-1 TGCGCCAGCAGCTTGGGGTTCGGGAGCTGGGGAGGCACTGAAGCTTTCTTT CASSLGFGSWGGTEAFF
TRBJ2-1 NA NA TRBV18 TGTGCCAGCTCACCAATGGCAGGGACCTACAATGAGCAGTTCTTC CASSPMAGTYNEQFF
TRBJ2-1 NA NA TRBV2 TGTGCCAGCAGTCTGAGCCTTAGCGGATACAATGAGCAGTTCTTC CASSLSLSGYNEQFF
TRBJ2-2 TRBD2 NA TRBV12-3/TRBV12-4 TGTGCCAGCAGGGTACTTCGGGGGGGCCGGGGCACCGGGGAGCTGTTTTTT CASRVLRGGRGTGELFF
TRBJ2-1 TRBD2 NA TRBV15 TGTGCCACCAGCAGTTTACTGGGACTAGCAACCAATGAGCAGTTCTTC CATSSLLGLATNEQFF
TRBJ1-1 NA NA TRBV4-3 TGCGCCAGCAGCCAAGATCTTCGGAAGTTCGGGTCGGCCGATGAAGCTTTCTTT CASSQDLRKFGSADEAFF
TRBJ2-7 NA NA TRBV7-6 TGTGCCAGCAGCCGTAGCGGAGAGGGCTCCTACGAGCAGTACTTC CASSRSGEGSYEQYF
TRBJ2-5 NA many TRBV18 TGTGCCAGCTCACCACAAGGGAACACGCAAGAGACCCAGTACTTC CASSPQGNTQETQYF
TRBJ2-7 NA many TRBV3-1 TGTGCCAGCAGCCCGGACACAGCTATCTACGAGCAGTACTTC CASSPDTAIYEQYF
TRBJ2-3 NA many TRBV5-1 TGCGCCAGCAGCTTGTCGGCTGGGTCAGATACGCAGTATTTT CASSLSAGSDTQYF
TRBJ2-1 NA many TRBV7-8 TGTGCCAGCAGCTTCCATGAGCAGTTCTTC CASSFHEQFF
TRBJ2-7 NA NA TRBV7-2 TGTGCCAGCAGCTTACAAAGGGGAACCCACGAGCAGTACTTC CASSLQRGTHEQYF
TRBJ1-1 NA few TRBV6-1 TGTGCCAGCAGAGAAGTCCTACAGGGAACTGAAGCTTTCTTT CASREVLQGTEAFF
TRBJ2-1 NA NA TRBV5-1 TGCGCCAGCAGCTTGGGCGTCCATGAGCAGTTCTTC CASSLGVHEQFF
TRBJ2-1 TRBD1 NA TRBV27 TGTGCCAGCAGTTTAAGGAATTGGGCGACAGGGGGCGGTGGAAATGAGCAGTTCTTC CASSLRNWATGGGGNEQFF
TRBJ1-2 NA few TRBV11-2 TGTGCCAGCAGCTCACCAATTCGTAGAGGCGGCTACACCTTC CASSSPIRRGGYTF
TRBJ2-7 NA NA TRBV18 TGTGCCAGCTCACCACAAGAGGGTCGTCGATACGAGCAGTACTTC CASSPQEGRRYEQYF
TRBJ2-3 TRBD2 NA TRBV6-1 TGTGCCAGCAGTCAGAGACTAGCGGCCACAGATACGCAGTATTTT CASSQRLAATDTQYF
TRBJ2-2 NA NA TRBV9 TGTGCCAGCAAAGCCAGGAACACCGGGGAGCTGTTTTTT CASKARNTGELFF
TRBJ2-7 NA many TRBV29-1 TGCAGCGCCATCCGGGACATGTGTTTCTACGAGCAGTACTTC CSAIRDMCFYEQYF
TRBJ2-7 TRBD1 many TRBV15 TGTGCCACCAGCAGAGAGAGGGGGCAAACATACGAGCAGTACTTC CATSRERGQTYEQYF
TRBJ1-1 NA many TRBV7-8 TGTGCCAGCAGCGATAGGGGGGGGAAGACTGAAGCTTTCTTT CASSDRGGKTEAFF
TRBJ2-5 NA NA TRBV12-3/TRBV12-4 TGTGCCAGCAGTCCCTCGGGGCAGGGTACAGAGACCCAGTACTTC CASSPSGQGTETQYF
TRBJ2-1 NA NA TRBV7-2 TGTGCCAGCAGCTTCGTCCCCTCTCAAGGGAATGAGCAGTTCTTC CASSFVPSQGNEQFF
TRBJ1-4 NA many TRBV29-1 TGCAGCGCCGCGGAAGGGGCTAATGAAAAACTGTTTTTT CSAAEGANEKLFF
TRBJ2-3 TRBD2 few TRBV6-5 TGTGCCAGCAGTTACGACGGGAGGTCCACAGATACGCAGTATTTT CASSYDGRSTDTQYF
TRBJ2-5 NA NA TRBV10-3 TGTGCCATCAGTCACAGGGATGGAGAGACCCAGTACTTC CAISHRDGETQYF
TRBJ1-6 NA NA TRBV20-1 TGCAGTGCTAGATGGGATTCAGGGGATTCACCCCTCCACTTT CSARWDSGDSPLHF
TRBJ2-1 NA many TRBV9 TGTGCCAGCAGCGTAGGAGGTGAGCAGTTCTTC CASSVGGEQFF
TRBJ2-7 TRBD1 few TRBV18 TGTGCCAGCTCACCGGGACAGGGGACTTCCTACGAGCAGTACTTC CASSPGQGTSYEQYF
TRBJ1-5 TRBD1 few TRBV10-3 TGTGCCATCAGTGAGGACAGGGCGTTCCAGCCCCAGCATTTT CAISEDRAFQPQHF
TRBJ1-2 NA NA TRBV6-2/TRBV6-3 TGTGCCAGCAGTTCAACAGGATCCCATGGCTACACCTTC CASSSTGSHGYTF
TRBJ1-1 NA many TRBV29-1 TGCAGCGTTGGGAAGGGCGATGAAGCTTTCTTT CSVGKGDEAFF
TRBJ2-3 NA many TRBV6-1 TGTGCCAGCAGTGTACAGGACACAGATACGCAGTATTTT CASSVQDTDTQYF
TRBJ1-1 NA few TRBV4-3 TGCGCCAGCAGCCAAGATTCCAGGGTATTGAACACTGAAGCTTTCTTT CASSQDSRVLNTEAFF
TRBJ1-5 NA many TRBV20-1 TGCAGTGCTAACAGCTTGGGCCAGCCCCAGCATTTT CSANSLGQPQHF
TRBJ1-5 NA few TRBV2 TGTGCCAGCAGGCCCGGAGGCAGCAATCAGCCCCAGCATTTT CASRPGGSNQPQHF
TRBJ1-2 NA NA TRBV5-1 TGCGCCAGCAGCTTCTCCCGGGGCCCGAGGGATGGCTACACCTTC CASSFSRGPRDGYTF
TRBJ2-7 NA few TRBV7-2 TGTGCCAGCAGCTCACAGGGTTTGATCTCCTACGAGCAGTACTTC CASSSQGLISYEQYF
TRBJ1-1 NA NA TRBV7-9 TGTGCCAGCAGGCACAGGGTAGGGGGTGAGAACACTGAAGCTTTCTTT CASRHRVGGENTEAFF
TRBJ2-3 NA few TRBV20-1 TGCAGTGCTAGTAGACGGTTGGAAACAGATACGCAGTATTTT CSASRRLETDTQYF
TRBJ1-1 NA few TRBV6-2/TRBV6-3 TGTGCCAGCAGTTTCGACCCGTCGAACACTGAAGCTTTCTTT CASSFDPSNTEAFF
TRBJ2-7 NA few TRBV15 TGTGCCACCAGCAGAGTTGCGGGGCAGATGTACGAGCAGTACTTC CATSRVAGQMYEQYF
TRBJ2-7 NA few TRBV27 TGTGCCAGCAGTACTCTCGACAGCCCCACCTACGAGCAGTACTTC CASSTLDSPTYEQYF
TRBJ2-7 NA NA TRBV14 TGTGCCAGCAGCCAAGATTCCTTCTTAATGCCACAGGACTACGAGCAGTACTTC CASSQDSFLMPQDYEQYF
TRBJ2-2 NA few TRBV9 TGTGCCAGCAGCGTAGTTTACAGGAACACCGGGGAGCTGTTTTTT CASSVVYRNTGELFF
TRBJ1-2 NA NA TRBV2 TGTGCCAGCACGGGGGGGCGATTAGCTAACTATGGCTACACCTTC CASTGGRLANYGYTF
TRBJ2-3 TRBD2 NA TRBV20-1 TGCAGTGCTAGGAAGGGCGGGAGCGGGCCAGATACGCAGTATTTT CSARKGGSGPDTQYF
TRBJ1-2 NA few TRBV18 TGTGCCAGCTCACCAGGGACCGCGCTTGGCTATGGCTACACCTTC CASSPGTALGYGYTF
TRBJ2-3 NA few TRBV5-1 TGCGCCAGCAGCTTGGAACGAGGGGTGGGCACAGATACGCAGTATTTT CASSLERGVGTDTQYF
TRBJ2-7 NA few TRBV5-1 TGCGCCAGCAGCCCCCTGTCCGGACCGGCCTACGAGCAGTACTTC CASSPLSGPAYEQYF
TRBJ1-1 TRBD1 few TRBV7-2 TGTGCCAGCAGCCGTCGGACAGGGCAAGTGTTGAACACTGAAGCTTTCTTT CASSRRTGQVLNTEAFF
TRBJ2-5 NA NA TRBV29-1 TGCAGCGTTGTGGAGCCCGCGGGGGAGACCCAGTACTTC CSVVEPAGETQYF